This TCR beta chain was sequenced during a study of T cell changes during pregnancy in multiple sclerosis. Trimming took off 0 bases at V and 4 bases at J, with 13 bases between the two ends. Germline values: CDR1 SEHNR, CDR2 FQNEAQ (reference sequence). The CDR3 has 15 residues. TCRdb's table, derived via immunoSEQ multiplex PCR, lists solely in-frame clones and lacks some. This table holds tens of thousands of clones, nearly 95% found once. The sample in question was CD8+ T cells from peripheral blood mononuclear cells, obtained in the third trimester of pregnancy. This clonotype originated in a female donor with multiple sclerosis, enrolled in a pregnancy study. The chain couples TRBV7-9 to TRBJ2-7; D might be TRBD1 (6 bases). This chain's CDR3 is CASSLAGRGRYEQYF. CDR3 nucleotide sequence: TGTGCCAGCAGCTTAGCCGGCAGGGGTCGATACGAGCAGTACTTC.